What follows are 7 T cell receptor beta chains derived from one specimen sequenced in a study of Graves' ophthalmopathy and Graves' hyperthyroidism. Beta-chain TCR CDR3 regions were amplified from RNA transcripts. After a first-round RT-PCR with HTBI primers, a second-round multiplex PCR was run. MiXCR was run by TCRdb on the multiplex PCR reads, yielding one entry per CDR3 protein. Of roughly 220,000 distinct CDR3 sequences listed, approximately 42% were seen once; the top ten hold roughly 45%. The sample consisted of peripheral blood. These receptors were obtained from an adult man with Graves' ophthalmopathy.

The chain joins TRBV7-2 to TRBJ1-1; no reliable D call. Germline values: CDR1 SGHTA, CDR2 FQGNSA. The CDR3 totals 15 residues. Trimming took 3 bases from V and 1 from J, leaving 12 bases between them. The CDR3 is CASSLVGEGNTEAFF. CDR3 nucleotide sequence: TGTGCCAGCAGCTTGGTGGGAGAGGGGAACACTGAAGCTTTCTTT.

This chain links TRBV13 with TRBJ1-4; perhaps TRBD1 as D (5 bases). This CDR3 contains 14 residues. Between the trimmed V and J ends, which lost 5 bases and 8 bases, there was a span of 15 bases. Germline CDR1 PRHDT, CDR2 FYEKMQ (reference sequence). This CDR3 is CASSPAGTREKLFF. Here the CDR3 DNA reads TGTGCCAGCAGCCCCGCGGGGACTCGGGAAAAACTGTTTTTT.

The chain links TRBV5-1 to TRBJ1-2, with D possibly being TRBD1 (5 bases). The CDR3 totals 15 residues. Germline V gene sequence: CDR1 SGHRS, CDR2 YFSETQ. V lost 4 bases and J 5 bases, leaving 18 bases between the germline ends. As DNA, the CDR3 is TGCGCCAGCAGCATAGGCGCCGGGACGGAGTATGGCTACACCTTC. It translates to CASSIGAGTEYGYTF.

The chain recombines TRBV7-2 with TRBJ2-7, with a weak D call TRBD1 (6 bases). V lost 7 bases and J 3 bases, leaving 10 bases between the germline ends. The germline gives CDR1 SGHTA, CDR2 FQGNSA. The length of the CDR3 is 12 residues. The CDR3 DNA reads TGTGCCAGCAAGGGACACCGCTACGAGCAGTACTTC. Amino acids: CASKGHRYEQYF. Complete variable domain (other parts from reference TRBV7-2 and TRBJ2-7): GAGVSQSPSNKVTEKGKDVELRCDPISGHTALYWYRQSLGQGLEFLIYFQGNSAPDKSGLPSDRFSAERTGGSVSTLTIQRTQQEDSAVYLCASKGHRYEQYFGPGTRLTVT.

The chain uses TRBV2 and TRBJ1-2; D not certain. CDR1 is SNHLY, CDR2 FYNNEI, per germline. Trimming took off 6 bases at V and 3 bases at J, with 11 bases between the two ends. The CDR3 has 13 residues. As DNA, the CDR3 is TGTGCCAGCAGGTCCCCACAGCACTATGGCTACACCTTC. Translated: CASRSPQHYGYTF.

This clonotype occurred a few times. This chain uses TRBV7-9 with TRBJ2-5; D remains unclear. The V end lost 5 bases, the J end lost 5 bases, and 12 bases lay between the germline ends. The CDR3 contains 13 residues. Germline V gene sequence: CDR1 SEHNR, CDR2 FQNEAQ (reference sequence). The CDR3 sequence: CASSQARAETQYF. Written as DNA, the CDR3 is TGTGCCAGCAGCCAAGCAAGGGCGGAGACCCAGTACTTC.

This clonotype has a handful of counts. This rearrangement joins TRBV20-1 to TRBJ1-2; the D gene is possibly TRBD1 (5 bases). Germline V gene data show CDR1 as DFQATT and CDR2 as SNEGSKA (reference sequence). Trimming stripped 0 bases from V and 7 bases from J, with 15 bases between. CDR3 length equals 14 residues. The CDR3 bases are TGCAGTGCTAGAGATCCCGGGGGTTCGGGTGGCTACACCTTC. Translation gives CSARDPGGSGGYTF.